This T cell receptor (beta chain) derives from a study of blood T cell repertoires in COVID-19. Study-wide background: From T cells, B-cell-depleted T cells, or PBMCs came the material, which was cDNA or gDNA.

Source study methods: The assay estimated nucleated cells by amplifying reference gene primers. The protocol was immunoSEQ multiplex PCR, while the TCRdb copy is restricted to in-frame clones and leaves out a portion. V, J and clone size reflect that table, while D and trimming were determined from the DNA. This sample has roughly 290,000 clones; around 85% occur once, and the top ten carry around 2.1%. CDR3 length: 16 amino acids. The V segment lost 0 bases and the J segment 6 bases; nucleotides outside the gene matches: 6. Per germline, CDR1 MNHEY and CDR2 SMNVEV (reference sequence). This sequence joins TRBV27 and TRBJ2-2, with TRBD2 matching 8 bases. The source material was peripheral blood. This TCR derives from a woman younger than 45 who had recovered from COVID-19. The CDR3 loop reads CASSLSSGLVPGELFF. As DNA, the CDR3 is TGTGCCAGCAGTTTATCATCGGGACTAGTCCCCGGGGAGCTGTTTTTT.